The clone carrying this TCR beta chain was detected only a few times. Its antigen is undetermined. From germline, CDR1 is LNHDA and CDR2 SQIVND (reference sequence). The CDR3 runs to 15 residues. V lost 7 bases to trimming and J lost 1 base, with 14 bases between them. Amplified TCR beta CDR3 regions derived from RNA transcripts. The HTBI primer set served for first-round RT-PCR of the TCR CDR3. One entry per CDR3 protein, called by TCRdb with MiXCR from the multiplex PCR reads. This table holds 650,000 to 850,000 distinct CDR3 sequences, under 20% found once. Among the patients, aged 18 to 65, hyperthyroidism was newly diagnosed and had lasted under 2 months. The sample originates from a study of T cells in Graves' hyperthyroidism and ophthalmopathy. Whole-study findings and limits: Blood also carried most thyroid clonotypes expanded above 0.001.

This clonotype was obtained from a woman aged 45-60 years with Graves' hyperthyroidism that later progressed to Graves' ophthalmopathy. Sample: blood. This chain joins TRBV19 and TRBJ2-1; D is undetermined. The CDR3 bases are TGTGCCAGTACCATGGTCGCGCGGTCCTACAATGAGCAGTTCTTC. Translation: CASTMVARSYNEQFF.